The source of this TCR beta chain is a study of T-cell reconstitution after alpha-beta-depleted transplantation in children. Study-wide results and limits: In patients about two months after transplant, alpha-beta T cells reportedly arose from several hundred expanded graft clones. Fresh T-cell production supplied most of the T-cell counts and diversity seen one year after transplant.

This clonotype was detected only a few times. No antigen is known for it. V gave up 1 base and J gave up 7 bases, with 18 bases separating them. Germline loops: CDR1 SGHRS, CDR2 YFSETQ. This CDR3 region has 16 residues. Unique molecular identifiers were incorporated when the TCRbeta library was constructed. MiXCR, run by TCRdb on the PCR reads, gives a single entry per CDR3 protein. The sample has around 200,000 distinct CDR3 sequences; roughly a sixth are singletons. The V call is TRBV5-1, the J call TRBJ2-1; D perhaps matches TRBD2 (6 bases). The source was PBMCs, mostly from graft donor cells, collected 360 days after TCRalphabeta/CD19-depleted stem cell transplant. The clonotype originates from a male patient aged 2-10 years who had a stem cell transplant for acute lymphoblastic leukemia, so the T cells may come from the graft donor. The CDR3 DNA reads as TGCGCCAGCAGCTTGACAGGAGGGGATGAGGGGAATGAGCAGTTCTTC. This codes for CASSLTGGDEGNEQFF.